The 11 T cell receptor beta chains below were found in one sample sequenced in a study of cytomegalovirus exposure and HLA in healthy donors. PCR employed 60 Vbeta and 13 Jbeta primers. TCRdb's copy holds only in-frame clones and misses some; the assay was immunoSEQ multiplex PCR. The sample includes 120,000 to 150,000 clones, about 84% of them seen just once. Sequencing used PBMCs. The receptors here all came from a woman between 40 and 50 years old in good health and CMV-seropositive.

Of note for this clone: The sample has other DNA sequences that encode this CDR3 too. The chain links TRBV30 to TRBJ2-3; 7 nucleotides align to TRBD2. This CDR3 is 14 amino acids long. The J segment lost 2 bases and the V segment lost 0 bases, leaving 2 bases of the junction unmatched. CDR1 is GTSNPN, CDR2 SVGIG, per germline (reference sequence). The CDR3 spells CAWSVGGSTDTQYF. The CDR3 nucleotides are TGTGCCTGGAGTGTCGGGGGGTCCACAGATACGCAGTATTTT.

Note on this clone: Relative to the germline gene, one junction end is altered; a read error may explain this. The V call is TRBV7-9, the J call TRBJ2-7; 13 bases agree with TRBD2. Germline V lookup: CDR1 SEHNR, CDR2 FQNEAQ (reference sequence). The CDR3 covers 14 residues. The CDR3 DNA is TGTTCCAGCAGCATAACTAGCGGGAGGGACGAGCAGTACTTC. Protein product: CSSSITSGRDEQYF.

DNA of the CDR3: TGTGCCAGCAGTGTCGGGACAGCTCCGAACACCGGGGAGCTGTTTTTT. It yields the protein CASSVGTAPNTGELFF. The V and J genes are TRBV7-9 and TRBJ2-2; 7 positions agree with TRBD1. With V trimmed by 6 bases and J by 0 bases, 7 bases remained unmatched. CDR1 is SEHNR and CDR2 is FQNEAQ in the germline V gene (reference sequence). The CDR3 totals 16 residues.

The chain employs TRBV28 and TRBJ1-2; D is uncertain. Trimming stripped 10 bases from V and 4 bases from J, with 16 bases between. The CDR3 covers 13 residues. From germline, CDR1 is MDHEN and CDR2 SYDVKM. CDR3: CATRITESYGYTF. Written as DNA, the CDR3 is TGTGCCACCAGAATTACAGAGTCCTATGGCTACACCTTC.

The chain employs TRBV27 and TRBJ2-7; D not resolved. Between the trimmed V and J ends, which lost 4 bases and 0 bases, there was a span of 19 bases. The CDR3 is 17 residues long. Germline-derived CDR1 and CDR2 are MNHEY and SMNVEV (reference sequence). The CDR3 region has the DNA TGTGCCAGCAGTTCCTCCCCAGCGTATAGGAGCTCCTACGAGCAGTACTTC. Protein product: CASSSSPAYRSSYEQYF.

The chain carries TRBV7-8 and TRBJ1-5, with 9 nucleotides matching TRBD1. The J segment lost 2 bases and the V segment lost 6 bases, leaving 8 bases of the junction unmatched. Germline loops: CDR1 SGHVS, CDR2 FQNEAQ. The CDR3 totals 16 residues. CDR3 amino acids: CASSSQGAGGNQPQHF. The DNA of the CDR3 is TGTGCCAGCAGTTCACAGGGGGCTGGGGGCAATCAGCCCCAGCATTTT. The entire variable domain, with the rest obtained from reference TRBV7-8 and TRBJ1-5, is as follows: GAGVSQSPRYKVAKRGQDVALRCDPISGHVSLFWYQQALGQGPEFLTYFQNEAQLDKSGLPSDRFFAERPEGSVSTLKIQRTQQEDSAVYLCASSSQGAGGNQPQHFGDGTRLSIL.

This chain joins TRBV4-2 and TRBJ2-7, with TRBD2 identical over 7 bases. V lost 1 base to trimming and J lost 7 bases; unmatched junction nucleotides: 7. This CDR3 contains 14 residues. Germline CDR1 is LGHNA and CDR2 is YNFKEQ. CDR3 DNA: TGTGCCAGCAGCCAAGGGGACTATGTGAGGGAGCAGTACTTC. Protein sequence: CASSQGDYVREQYF.

V is TRBV27 and J is TRBJ2-3; 9 bases are shared with TRBD2. Trimming took 2 bases from V and 4 from J; bases not matched to a gene: 16. The CDR3 is 19 amino acids. The germline V gene encodes CDR1 MNHEY and CDR2 SMNVEV (reference sequence). The CDR3 coding sequence is TGTGCCAGCAGTTTAGGCTGGGGCCGGGCTAGCGGGGTGCCAGATACGCAGTATTTT. Translated: CASSLGWGRASGVPDTQYF.

CDR3 in DNA: TGTGCCAGCAGACTGAACACCGGGGAGCTGTTTTTT. Residues: CASRLNTGELFF. The rearrangement uses TRBV27 and TRBJ2-2; no definite D call. This CDR3 has 12 amino acids. Per the germline V gene, CDR1 is MNHEY and CDR2 is SMNVEV (reference sequence). Deletions cut 6 bases from V and 1 base from J, with 3 bases between.

The CDR3 sequence: CASSDLAGVETQYF. DNA of the CDR3: TGCGCCAGCAGTGACTTAGCGGGAGTAGAGACCCAGTACTTC. The chain has TRBV10-2 and TRBJ2-5, with TRBD2 matching over 9 bases. V was clipped by 3 bases and J by 4 bases; unmatched bases: 3. CDR3 size: 14 residues. CDR1 is WSHSY, CDR2 SAAADI, per germline.

V gene TRBV28 combines with J gene TRBJ1-3, with TRBD1 as a possible D gene (6 bases). Deletions cut 7 bases from V and 3 bases from J, with 16 bases between. This CDR3 is 15 amino acids long. In germline, CDR1 is MDHEN, CDR2 SYDVKM. CDR3 protein: CASTLSQGIGNTIYF. The CDR3, as DNA: TGTGCCAGCACCCTTTCCCAGGGGATTGGAAACACCATATATTTT.